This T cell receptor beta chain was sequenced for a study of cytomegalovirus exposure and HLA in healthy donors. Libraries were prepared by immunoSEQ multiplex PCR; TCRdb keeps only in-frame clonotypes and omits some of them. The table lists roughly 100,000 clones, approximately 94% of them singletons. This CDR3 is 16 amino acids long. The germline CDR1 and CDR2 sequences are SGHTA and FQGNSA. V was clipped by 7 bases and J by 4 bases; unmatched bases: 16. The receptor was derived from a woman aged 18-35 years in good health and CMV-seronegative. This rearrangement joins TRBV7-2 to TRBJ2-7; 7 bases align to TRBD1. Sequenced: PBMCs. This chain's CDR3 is CASNPRTGTVPYEQYF. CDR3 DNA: TGTGCCAGCAACCCCCGAACCGGGACAGTTCCTTACGAGCAGTACTTC.